The 14 T cell receptor beta chains reported below all come from one sample, sequenced in a study of T cells in tuberculosis (dated by TCRdb to 2016 to 2019). Library preparation employed the immunoSEQ multiplex PCR assay. The table was pulled from immuneACCESS by TCRdb, which kept in-frame rearrangements only. Such tables lose some clones; where checked, under half of the loss comes from unresolved V genes, and the rest has no known cause. The sample table contains approximately 40,000 clones; only one count was recorded for 94% of them. Almost 4.5% of the sample goes to the ten largest clones. The time point label, as the study defines it: new active TB diagnosis, blood taken before or within 7 days of starting treatment. This material consisted of PBMCs, taken at tuberculosis diagnosis. Receptors were obtained from an adult with tuberculosis.

This chain links TRBV7-9 with TRBJ1-2, with TRBD1 matching 7 bases. The CDR3 spans 17 residues. With 7 bases clipped from V and 4 bases from J, the junction kept 18 bases outside the gene matches. CDR1 and CDR2 (germline): SEHNR, FQNEAQ (reference sequence). CDR3 in DNA: TGTGCCAGCAAGGGAGGACAGGAGACTCTGGGGCTCTATGGCTACACCTTC. It is translated as CASKGGQETLGLYGYTF.

The chain is built from TRBV28 and TRBJ2-7; D possibly corresponds to TRBD2 (6 bases). CDR1 is MDHEN, CDR2 SYDVKM, per germline. The CDR3 is 14 amino acids. Trimming stripped 10 bases from V and 0 bases from J, with 16 bases between. CDR3 loop: CATADGGSSYEQYF. CDR3 in DNA: TGTGCCACCGCCGATGGAGGGTCCTCCTACGAGCAGTACTTC. Full variable domain (missing parts from reference TRBV28 and TRBJ2-7): DVKVTQSSRYLVKRTGEKVFLECVQDMDHENMFWYRQDPGLGLRLIYFSYDVKMKEKGDIPEGYSVSREKKERFSLILESASTNQTSMYLCATADGGSSYEQYFGPGTRLTVT.

The chain carries TRBV4-2 and TRBJ1-1; D not resolved. Germline values: CDR1 LGHNA, CDR2 YNFKEQ. V was cut by 0 bases and J by 5 bases, with 7 bases left in between. The CDR3 is 13 amino acids. The CDR3 DNA reads TGTGCCAGCAGCCAAGACCCGTATACTGAAGCTTTCTTT. This translates into CASSQDPYTEAFF.

The V and J genes are TRBV5-4 and TRBJ1-6; maybe TRBD1 (5 bases). Per the germline V gene, CDR1 is SGHNT and CDR2 is YYREEE (reference sequence). The CDR3 has 16 residues. V was pared by 0 bases and J by 9 bases, with 16 bases between. The CDR3 is CASSLAGRVGSSPLHF. CDR3 bases: TGTGCCAGCAGCTTGGCTGGCAGGGTGGGATCTTCACCCCTCCACTTT.

The chain uses TRBV9 and TRBJ2-7, with D perhaps matching TRBD2 (6 bases). This CDR3 spans 13 amino acids. Looked up from germline, CDR1 is SGDLS and CDR2 is YYNGEE. Deletions cut 7 bases from V and 6 bases from J, with 17 bases between. The CDR3 region is CASDGGVGGEQYF. DNA of the CDR3: TGTGCCAGCGACGGCGGGGTTGGAGGCGAGCAGTACTTC.

The genes are TRBV28 and TRBJ1-3; 7 nucleotides agree with TRBD1. The V segment lost 5 bases and the J segment 0 bases; nucleotides outside the gene matches: 4. The germline gives CDR1 MDHEN, CDR2 SYDVKM. This CDR3 region has 15 residues. The CDR3 sequence is CASSPGTDSGNTIYF. DNA of the CDR3: TGTGCCAGCAGTCCTGGGACAGACTCTGGAAACACCATATATTTT.

The V and J genes are TRBV6-1 and TRBJ1-5; D gene uncertain. The CDR3 covers 17 residues. Germline V lookup: CDR1 MNHNS, CDR2 SASEGT. The V end lost 4 bases, the J end lost 2 bases, and 18 bases lay between the germline ends. The CDR3 protein is CASSGLVNTGGNQPQHF. As DNA, the CDR3 is TGTGCCAGCAGTGGCCTGGTGAATACGGGTGGCAATCAGCCCCAGCATTTT.

The chain recombines TRBV5-8 with TRBJ1-2; 11 nucleotides match TRBD1. V lost 3 bases to trimming and J lost 8 bases; unmatched junction nucleotides: 6. CDR3 length: 14 residues. Per germline, CDR1 SGHTS and CDR2 YDEGEE. CDR3 in amino acids: CASSYGQGAGGYTF. Here the CDR3 DNA reads TGTGCCAGCAGCTACGGACAGGGGGCTGGAGGCTACACCTTC.

The chain links TRBV18 to TRBJ2-3; the D is unclear. Between the trimmed V and J ends, which lost 3 bases and 4 bases, there was a span of 11 bases. Looked up from germline, CDR1 is KGHSH and CDR2 is LQKENI. The CDR3 spans 14 residues. The CDR3 reads CASSPILGADTQYF. In nucleotides, the CDR3 is TGTGCCAGCTCACCGATCCTCGGAGCAGATACGCAGTATTTT. Using reference TRBV18 and TRBJ2-3 for the parts outside the CDR3, the full variable domain is NAGVMQNPRHLVRRRGQEARLRCSPMKGHSHVYWYRQLPEEGLKFMVYLQKENIIDESGMPKERFSAEFPKEGPSILRIQQVVRGDSAAYFCASSPILGADTQYFGPGTRLTVL.

J is TRBJ1-6 and V is TRBV5-1, with 7 bases identical to TRBD1. Germline V gene sequence: CDR1 SGHRS, CDR2 YFSETQ. With V trimmed by 0 bases and J by 5 bases, 2 bases remained unmatched. The CDR3 has 15 residues. The CDR3 is CASSLDGTDNSPLHF. The CDR3 DNA reads as TGCGCCAGCAGCTTGGATGGGACAGATAATTCACCCCTCCACTTT.

The chain employs TRBV11-3 and TRBJ1-5, with D uncertain. Germline CDR1 is SGHNT and CDR2 is YENEEA. Deletions cut 4 bases from V and 5 bases from J, with 6 bases between. This CDR3 is built from 12 residues. CDR3 bases: TGTGCCAGCAGCTCTTTCGATCAGCCCCAGCATTTT. It translates to CASSSFDQPQHF. Supplemented by reference TRBV11-3 and TRBJ1-5, the full variable domain reads EAGVVQSPRYKIIEKKQPVAFWCNPISGHNTLYWYLQNLGQGPELLIRYENEEAVDDSQLPKDRFSAERLKGVDSTLKIQPAELGDSAVYLCASSSFDQPQHFGDGTRLSIL.

The chain is built from TRBV2 and TRBJ2-2; maybe TRBD2 (5 bases). Germline CDR1 SNHLY, CDR2 FYNNEI. There are 16 residues in the CDR3. V shed 6 bases and J shed 1 base, with 15 bases lying between them. CDR3 coding DNA: TGTGCCAGCAGCTACTCGGCCCGGGGGAACACCGGGGAGCTGTTTTTT. Its protein product is CASSYSARGNTGELFF.

The chain carries TRBV10-2 and TRBJ1-2, with D perhaps TRBD1 (5 bases). The ends were cut back, 5 bases at V and 2 bases at J, with 9 bases in the middle. Germline lookup yields CDR1 WSHSY and CDR2 SAAADI. The CDR3 contains 13 residues. CDR3 nucleotides: TGCGCCAGCAGTTTCGACAGAAACTATGGCTACACCTTC. Translated, it gives CASSFDRNYGYTF.

V usage is TRBV5-4 and J usage is TRBJ2-7, with 7 bases aligning to TRBD1. Germline CDR1 is SGHNT and CDR2 is YYREEE (reference sequence). The CDR3 has 14 amino acids. V lost 4 bases to trimming and J lost 2 bases; unmatched junction nucleotides: 6. CDR3 loop: CASSTRQGPYEQYF. DNA for the CDR3: TGTGCCAGCAGCACTAGACAGGGACCCTACGAGCAGTACTTC.